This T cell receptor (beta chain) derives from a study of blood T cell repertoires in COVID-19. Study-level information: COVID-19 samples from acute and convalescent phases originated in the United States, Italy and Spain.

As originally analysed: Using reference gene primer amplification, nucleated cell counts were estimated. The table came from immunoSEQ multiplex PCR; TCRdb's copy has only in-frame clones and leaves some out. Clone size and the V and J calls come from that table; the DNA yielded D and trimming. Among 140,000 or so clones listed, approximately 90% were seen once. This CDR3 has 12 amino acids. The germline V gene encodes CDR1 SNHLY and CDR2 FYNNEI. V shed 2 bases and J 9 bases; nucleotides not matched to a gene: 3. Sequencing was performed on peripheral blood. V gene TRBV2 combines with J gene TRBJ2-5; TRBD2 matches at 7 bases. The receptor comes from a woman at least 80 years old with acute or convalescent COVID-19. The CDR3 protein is CASSEQGGSQYF. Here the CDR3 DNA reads TGTGCCAGCAGTGAACAGGGAGGGTCCCAGTACTTC.